The rows below give T cell receptor beta chains drawn from one sample of a study of T-cell reconstitution after alpha-beta-depleted transplantation in children. Via MiXCR, TCRdb re-called the PCR reads, giving one row per CDR3 protein. This table has about 500,000 distinct CDR3 sequences, 32% appearing once. This specimen consisted of PBMCs from the stem cell graft donor, obtained from the stem cell graft. Receptors originate from a human donor who donated a stem cell graft to a child with aplastic anemia. Each CDR3 is given with its conserved first and last residue. The order of the fields is V gene, clone size, J gene, D gene, CDR3 DNA, CDR3 protein. D genes are given only for firm matches. Clone size is shown for a subset of rows, as once, few, many or a class of expanded clone.

TRBV29-1	.	TRBJ2-4	TRBD1	TGCAGCGTTGAAGATTTGACAGGGAAGGTTTATGAAAACATTCAGTACTTC	CSVEDLTGKVYENIQYF
TRBV21-1	.	TRBJ1-3	.	TGTGCCAGCAGCAAGGGCCCCCAACTCCGCTCTGGAAACACCATATATTTT	CASSKGPQLRSGNTIYF
TRBV6-2/TRBV6-3	.	TRBJ1-1	.	TGTGCCAGCAGTTACTTGAACAGCTTAGACGCTTTCTTT	CASSYLNSLDAFF
TRBV7-2	.	TRBJ1-5	TRBD1	TGTGCCAGCAGCTTTATGGGACAGGGGACTAGTCAGCCCCAGCATTTT	CASSFMGQGTSQPQHF
TRBV24-1	.	TRBJ1-1	.	TGTGCCACCAGTGCCTCGGGGGGACGCACTGAAGCTTTCTTT	CATSASGGRTEAFF
TRBV6-1	.	TRBJ1-2	.	TGTGCCAGCAGTCCAGGACCCCGGGGGGCTGGCTACACCTTC	CASSPGPRGAGYTF
TRBV6-2/TRBV6-3	.	TRBJ2-3	.	TGTGCCAGCAGTTCACTCAGGTTGGCACCCGATTTT	CASSSLRLAPDF
TRBV6-2/TRBV6-3	few	TRBJ1-4	.	TGTGCCAGCGGGAGGGGAGGTGAAAAACTGTTTTTT	CASGRGGEKLFF
TRBV12-3/TRBV12-4	.	TRBJ1-3	.	TGTGCCAGCAGGCCCCCAGGAACCTCTGGAAACACCATATATTTT	CASRPPGTSGNTIYF
TRBV7-2	few	TRBJ2-2	.	TGTGCCAGCAGCCGCTTCTGGAGTACCGGGGAGCTGTTTTTT	CASSRFWSTGELFF
TRBV5-4	.	TRBJ1-6	TRBD1	TGTGCCAGCAGCTTGACAGGGGTTACTTCACCCCTCCACTTT	CASSLTGVTSPLHF
TRBV29-1	.	TRBJ2-1	TRBD2	TGCAGCGTGGGACTAGCGGGAGAGCAGGGAAGCAATGAGCAGTTCTTC	CSVGLAGEQGSNEQFF
TRBV19	.	TRBJ2-7	.	TGTGCCAGTAGTATACCCGGGACACCCTACGAGCAGTACTTC	CASSIPGTPYEQYF
TRBV12-3/TRBV12-4	.	TRBJ1-4	.	TGTGCCAGCAGGCCGCCGGACTATGGTGAAAAACTGTTTTTT	CASRPPDYGEKLFF
TRBV27	.	TRBJ2-7	.	TGTGCCAGCAGTTTACGCTGGGACTACGAGCAGTACTTC	CASSLRWDYEQYF
TRBV29-1	.	TRBJ2-5	TRBD1	TGCAGCGTTTCGGGACAGGGTAAAGAGACCCAGTACTTC	CSVSGQGKETQYF
TRBV9	many	TRBJ2-7	.	TGTGCCAGCAGCGTAGGCGTACAAGGTTCAGTCAACGAGCAGTACTTC	CASSVGVQGSVNEQYF
TRBV27	few	TRBJ1-5	.	TGTGCCAGCAGTTTACTTGCAGGATACAATCAGCCCCAGCATTTT	CASSLLAGYNQPQHF
TRBV5-6	.	TRBJ2-1	TRBD2	TGTGCCAGCAGCGGGTGGGGGGGTCTAATCAGCAATGAGCAGTTCTTC	CASSGWGGLISNEQFF
TRBV6-2/TRBV6-3	few	TRBJ2-1	.	TGTGCCAGCAGTTATCTGGGTTCCTACAATGAGCAGTTCTTC	CASSYLGSYNEQFF
TRBV6-5	few	TRBJ2-1	.	TGTGCCAGCAGTTACACGGACAAGAATGAGCAGTTCTTC	CASSYTDKNEQFF
TRBV12-5	.	TRBJ1-2	.	TGTGCTAGTGGGCAGGGCTATGGCTACACCTTC	CASGQGYGYTF
TRBV15	.	TRBJ1-5	.	TGTGCCACCAGCAGAGAAGCAGGGAAGTCCGGTCAGCCCCAGCATTTT	CATSREAGKSGQPQHF
TRBV20-1	.	TRBJ2-7	TRBD1	TGCAGTGCTAGAGAACCCCGGGACAGCTCCTACGAGCAGTACTTC	CSAREPRDSSYEQYF
TRBV12-3/TRBV12-4	.	TRBJ2-1	TRBD2	TGTGCCAGCAGTAATCCTTGGCGGGGGGAGCAGTTCTTC	CASSNPWRGEQFF
TRBV27	.	TRBJ1-3	.	TGTGCCAGCAGTCCCTGGGCCTCTGGAAACACCATATATTTT	CASSPWASGNTIYF
TRBV5-1	.	TRBJ2-5	TRBD1	TGCGCCAGCAGCTTGGCGACAGGGATCCAAGAGACCCAGTACTTC	CASSLATGIQETQYF
TRBV15	few	TRBJ1-1	.	TGTGCCACCAGCAGAGAGGGATCTCTGGGAGGGGATATGAACACTGAAGCTTTCTTT	CATSREGSLGGDMNTEAFF
TRBV6-2/TRBV6-3	.	TRBJ2-1	TRBD2	TGTGCCAGCAGTTGGGGGACTAGCGGGGGAAGGGTCGATGAGCAGTTCTTC	CASSWGTSGGRVDEQFF
TRBV30	once	TRBJ2-1	TRBD2	TGTGCCTGGAGTGTATCACTAGCGGGAACCAATGAGCAGTTCTTC	CAWSVSLAGTNEQFF
TRBV6-1	few	TRBJ1-1	TRBD1	TGTGCCAGCAAACCCGACAGGGGGAACACTGAAGCTTTCTTT	CASKPDRGNTEAFF
TRBV9	few	TRBJ2-2	TRBD2	TGTGCCAGCAGCGTAGCAGGTAGCGGGAGCCTCACCGGGGAGCTGTTTTTT	CASSVAGSGSLTGELFF
TRBV12-3/TRBV12-4	few	TRBJ1-1	.	TGTGCCAGCAGTTTTAGTCAGGGGTTCGGCACTGAAGCTTTCTTT	CASSFSQGFGTEAFF
TRBV7-2	few	TRBJ2-5	.	TGTGCCAGCAGCTTAAAGGGGAGAGAGACCCAGTACTTC	CASSLKGRETQYF
TRBV11-2	.	TRBJ2-5	.	TGTGCCAGCAGCTTAGAATGGGACTGGCGCCGGGAGACCCAGTACTTC	CASSLEWDWRRETQYF
TRBV6-1	few	TRBJ2-4	.	TGTGCCAGCAGAGGACGTTCCGGAAACATTCAGTACTTC	CASRGRSGNIQYF
TRBV19	.	TRBJ2-3	TRBD1	TGTGCCAGTATGGGACAGGGCTACACAGATACGCAGTATTTT	CASMGQGYTDTQYF
TRBV20-1	.	TRBJ2-2	.	TGCAGTGCGTACGGGAGACAGGGGAACACCGGGGAGCTGTTTTTT	CSAYGRQGNTGELFF
TRBV7-2	many	TRBJ2-5	.	TGTGCCAGCAGCCCCTCCCTAGCGCGTTCAAAGCGCGAGACCCAGTACTTC	CASSPSLARSKRETQYF
TRBV5-1	.	TRBJ2-3	TRBD2	TGCGCCAGCACTAGCGGAAACACAGATACGCAGTATTTT	CASTSGNTDTQYF
TRBV25-1	.	TRBJ1-3	.	TGTGCCAGCAGTGACGTTGGTGGGGCTGGAAACACCATATATTTT	CASSDVGGAGNTIYF